What follows is one T cell receptor beta chain and its context. The authors' processing: Counts of nucleated cells, estimated from reference gene primer amplification, were obtained. Libraries were prepared by immunoSEQ multiplex PCR; TCRdb keeps only in-frame clonotypes and omits some of them. V and J calls and clone size follow that table, whereas D and trimming were derived from the DNA. The sample holds some 30,000 clones; 84% are singletons and the top ten take approximately 12%. The CDR3 sequence is 15 residues long. Germline CDR1 LNHDA, CDR2 SQIVND (reference sequence). The V and J ends lost 3 bases and 0 bases respectively, with 12 bases between them. These data are taken from a study of blood T cell repertoires in COVID-19. Study overall: The United States, Italy and Spain provided the acute and convalescent COVID-19 samples.

The sequenced material came from peripheral blood. This chain uses TRBV19 with TRBJ2-7; D gene ambiguous. The source is a human donor in a cohort sampled during active COVID-19. CDR3 residues: CASSMKPRSSYEQYF. The CDR3 DNA reads TGTGCCAGTAGTATGAAGCCCCGAAGCTCCTACGAGCAGTACTTC.